This TCR beta chain comes out of a study of cytomegalovirus exposure and HLA in healthy donors (dated by TCRdb to the late 2010s). For the study in its entirety: In an earlier analysis of around 540 of the donors, 250 to 350 Gb of sequence data and approximately 100 million unique TCR beta sequences from 150 million to 200 million T cells were reported. Around 300 gigabases of sequencing data and 78 million or so unique TCR sequences were included in an early release covering roughly 700 HLA-typed donors. Of the roughly 410 genotyped donors, over 80% were placed in the genetic ancestry cluster associated with self-reported Caucasian donors. The study aimed to test whether cataloging public T cell receptors could reveal signatures of past pathogen exposure. The study profiled the T cell repertoires of hundreds of subjects by immunosequencing and related them to cytomegalovirus serostatus. In addition to the first cohort of 666 subjects, a separate validation cohort of around 110 different subjects was used. To predict cytomegalovirus infection status, the study combined high-throughput TCR immunosequencing, statistical association of individual TCRs with disease status, and machine learning. In a later analysis, previously published TCR beta repertoires from 666 donors were re-analyzed and high-resolution HLA genotyping was added so that TCR occurrence patterns could be studied. In the later analysis, no new phenotypic data were used to find candidate immune exposures; instead, reliance was placed on TCR beta sequences and their occurrence across donors. To decide whether each TCR beta V gene segment behaved as functional or pseudogenic, an earlier analysis of approximately 590 of the donors relied on high-throughput TCR beta sequencing. Alongside the repertoire data, information on donor age, sex, ethnicity and CMV serostatus was compiled. Genome-wide SNP genotypes for about 65% of the roughly 700 donors were used in a later genetic analysis, which treated that subset as a discovery cohort. Every repertoire in the discovery cohort had been generated on one and the same sequencing platform. HLA typing included class I and class II loci at four-digit resolution. Typing coverage varied by locus: roughly 629-630 donors for A, B, C, DRB1 and DQB1; roughly 560 for DQA1; about 600 for DPA1; roughly 470 for DPB1. Several DR-DQ haplotypes were treated as single units for association and clustering because of strong linkage in the cohort. Across some 400 genotyped donors of the cohort, an average of about 250,000 unique TCR beta nucleotide sequences per donor were sequenced, and roughly 20% of those sequences were non-productive. The paper as a whole reports these results and caveats: A later analysis found that TCR association rates varied across HLA loci, with DRB1 alleles showing the most associated TCRs and HLA-C alleles the fewest. A further reported finding was that TCR beta sequences accurately predicted the HLA-A and HLA-B alleles for most subjects in the first cohort. Three of the identified cytomegalovirus-associated TCR beta chains were confirmed in vitro to be specific for cytomegalovirus antigens. Across donors, most TCR sequences were observed very rarely, whereas some public TCRs were present in many individuals. In a later analysis, HLA-associated TCR beta chains were found to be more clonally expanded and to have lower generation probabilities than equally common non-associated chains. The only immune exposure information available for the cohort was CMV serostatus. The study listed approximately 150 TCR beta chains as associated with cytomegalovirus. Correlated functional status among segregating V segments might be attributable to linkage disequilibrium, but an unknown experimental factor could not be ruled out. In an earlier analysis of a few hundred of the donors, most TCR beta V segments were observed in productive rearrangements about 87% or about 30% of the time, broadly matching IMGT annotations. A later analysis found that most CMV-associated TCR beta chains appeared HLA-restricted, with HLA associations seemingly driven largely by CMV exposure. A later analysis associated some 17,000 TCR beta sequences with specific HLA alleles at a false discovery rate of 0.05. A later analysis reported that several top co-occurrence clusters appeared linked to parvovirus B19, influenza, CMV and Epstein-Barr virus. The authors suggested that the approach could potentially be generalized to other disease states and immunological phenotypes. When HLA alleles, especially DR and DQ, strongly co-occurred, attributing TCR associations to individual alleles was difficult. HLA typing was unavailable for some donors at each locus, so association tests used only the typed subset. V-gene and J-gene trimming of TCR beta chains was associated with a missense DCLRE1C variant in a later genetic analysis, and the association was replicated in an independent cohort. Some IMGT-functional V segments, including TRBV6-2 and TRBV6-3, could not be distinguished by the 87-base-pair reads and were therefore excluded. About 15 rarely observed V segments, including chromosome 9 orphons, were excluded from the earlier analysis of just under 600 of the donors because counts were too low. In both the original and validation cohorts, the classifier was reported to diagnose cytomegalovirus status with high specificity and sensitivity. A cluster of highly shared sequence variants was judged likely to represent a technical artifact of the sequencing pipeline. The presence/absence analyses assumed that sequencing depth was roughly uniform across donors, and that assumption may not be true. The cohort was sequenced for TCR beta chains only, and without alpha or paired-chain data the features that could be detected were limited. In a later genetic analysis, fewer N-insertions in productive TCRs were reported among donors in an Asian-associated ancestry cluster than the 666-donor mean.

The library was made by the immunoSEQ multiplex PCR assay. For the multiplex PCR, a mixture combining 60 forward primers for TCR Vbeta segments and 13 reverse primers for TCR Jbeta segments was used. A multiplex PCR assay on genomic DNA amplified the CDR3 region of rearranged TCR beta genes. On the Illumina HiSeq System, the amplified TCR beta libraries were sequenced as 87-base-pair reads. The study's own analysis went as follows. In a later analysis, roughly 80 million unique TCR beta chains were counted across the roughly 610 repertoires, and around 10 million of these chains were shared by at least two donors. Raw reads were error-corrected and collapsed into unique sequences with a nearest-neighbor algorithm that merged closely related sequences to remove PCR and sequencing errors. Alignment of CDR3 sequences to IMGT reference sequences was used to assign V, D and J gene segments. For a sequence to be retained, a match of at least six nucleotides was required to both a V gene segment and a J gene segment. A rearrangement counted as productive if the CDR3 had no stop codons and remained in frame with V and J, and every other rearrangement counted as non-productive. Following IMGT convention, CDR3 was defined as the stretch from the second conserved V-encoded cysteine up to the conserved J-encoded phenylalanine. The earlier analysis of about 530 of the donors excluded any sequence lacking an unambiguous match to a single V gene segment. In an earlier analysis of approximately 610 of the donors, V segments were called functional above 56.7% productive rearrangements and were called segregating when the between-donor standard deviation exceeded 5%. A statistical classification framework was built for diagnosing cytomegalovirus status from the catalog of TCR beta chain sequences. A later analysis assigned V and J genes by comparing TCR nucleotide sequences with IMGT/GENE-DB human TR gene sequences. A later analysis assigned CDR3 sequences and most-parsimonious VDJ recombination scenarios with the TCRdist pipeline. In a later analysis, every TCR beta chain was defined by the combination of its CDR3 amino acid sequence and its V-gene family, and reads without a unique V-gene family were dropped. In a later analysis, nearly 600 highly shared, low-generation-probability nucleotide sequences were removed to address suspected cross-contamination and a sequencing artifact. In a later analysis, a clonal expansion index was calculated for each public chain from normalized within-repertoire ranks of inferred template counts. Generation probabilities in a later analysis came from a VDJ recombination model fitted to out-of-frame rearrangements, and those results were checked against IGoR. A later analysis scored TCR-TCR, TCR-HLA and TCR-CMV co-occurrence with hypergeometric tests, applying a repertoire-size bias correction to TCR pairs. In a later analysis, false discovery rates were estimated by permuting HLA or CMV assignments 20 times. In a later analysis, co-occurring TCRs were grouped using DBSCAN, and TCRdist sequence similarity was added for clustering within HLA-allele-positive subsets. Repertoires with fewer than 30,000 or more than 120,000 public chains were left out of co-occurrence clustering, as were about 5 repertoires with anomalous nucleotide sharing. TCRdb retrieved this table from immuneACCESS and kept in-frame rearrangements only. Not all clones are present; in checked studies, unresolved V genes account for under half, and no reason is known for the remainder. The V and J calls and clone size are taken from that table; D and trimming were inferred from the DNA. The sample profile shows about 110,000 clones; 80% to 85% of them were found once. Under 2.5% of the sample is in the top ten clones.

Counted from cysteine to phenylalanine, this CDR3 has 17 amino acids. The DNA shown is the 51-base CDR3, in frame from base 1. Relative to germline, V is missing 4 bases and J is missing 8 bases, with 10 bases of the junction outside any gene match. CDR1 and CDR2, looked up from the germline V gene, are SGHRS and YFSETQ. The cohort was made up of 500 to 800 healthy bone marrow donors. All cohort members were sampled while nominally healthy, although unrecorded immune exposures were likely present. The donor tested CMV seronegative and was one of the 352 seronegative cohort members. A peripheral blood sample was collected from each donor, and TCR beta sequencing was performed on peripheral blood mononuclear cells. Genomic DNA extraction from the blood cell samples was performed with the Qiagen DNeasy Blood Extraction Kit. Worth noting for this clone: The antigen it binds to is not known. Base qualities are not provided; no much larger clone lies one nucleotide away.

The sequencing input was PBMCs. The chain links TRBV5-1 with TRBJ2-1; 15 bases in between match TRBD2. The TCR comes from a woman aged 25 to 39 in good health and CMV-seronegative. The CDR3 protein is CASSPGTSGRPGDEQFF. Here is the DNA: TGCGCCAGCAGCCCCGGGACTAGCGGGAGGCCGGGGGATGAGCAGTTCTTC.